The sequence of this T cell receptor (beta chain) was determined in a study of shared clonotypes between healthy human individuals. Regarding the study as a whole: When naive CD4 clonotypes were compared across a handful of donors, about 4.9% were shared. Estimated clonotype richness was generally higher in naive than memory subsets.

The table lists this clone with a few counts. Its antigen is not known. In germline, CDR1 is MNHNS, CDR2 SASEGT. The ends were cut back, 10 bases at V and 5 bases at J, with 8 bases in the middle. The CDR3 has 11 residues. Naive CD8 isolation took CD45RO-negative cells positively selected for CCR7 and excluded terminally differentiated effector memory CD45RA+ cells. Every donor was a Caucasian adult from Nashville, Tennessee. Each replicate PCR on the sorted subsets used around 200 ng DNA (about 30,000 T cell genomes). TCRdb's copy holds only in-frame clones and misses some; the assay was immunoSEQ multiplex PCR. The repertoire holds approximately 2,200,000 clones, with approximately 94% as singletons.

The chain is built from TRBV6-1 and TRBJ2-2; D ambiguous. The material sequenced was naive CD8+ T cells from PBMCs. The receptor's source is a man aged 18 to 30 in good health. Some clones in this sample may be carry-over from other donors' samples. The CDR3, as DNA: TGTGCCACCATGGGTACCGGGGAGCTGTTTTTT. It is translated as CATMGTGELFF.